Below, 10 T cell receptor beta chains from the same sample are listed, as sequenced in a study of metastatic and nonmetastatic thyroid tumors. TCRdb used MiXCR to call clones anew from the PCR reads. There are fewer than 20,000 clones in the sample; less than 25% occur only once, and about 12% lies in the top ten. No treatment had been given to any patient before thyroid surgery. Sequences were obtained from tumor tissue. All receptors come from a male donor with papillary thyroid cancer or a benign thyroid nodule (not recorded which). Some clones in this sample may be carry-over from other donors' samples.

CDR3 DNA sequence: TGTGCCTGGAGTCCGGGTCTTGGACGTCAGCCCCAGCATTTT. It yields the protein CAWSPGLGRQPQHF. The chain couples TRBV30 to TRBJ1-5; D gene uncertain. Trimming pared 2 bases from V and 6 bases from J, leaving 14 bases between. The CDR3 runs 14 residues. Germline CDR1 GTSNPN, CDR2 SVGIG (reference sequence). The whole variable domain, filled in from reference TRBV30 and TRBJ1-5, reads SQTIHQWPATLVQPVGSPLSLECTVEGTSNPNLYWYRQAAGRGLQLLFYSVGIGQISSEVPQNLSASRPQDRQFILSSKKLLLSDSGFYLCAWSPGLGRQPQHFGDGTRLSIL.

This clone was recorded at least ten times. This rearrangement joins TRBV24-1 to TRBJ2-1; D is unresolved. This CDR3 comprises 15 residues. CDR1 KGHDR and CDR2 SFDVKD come from the germline V gene. Trimming cost V 2 bases and J 2 bases, with 9 bases left between them. The CDR3 region has the DNA TGTGCCACCAGTGATTCTTGGTCTACCTACAATGAGCAGTTCTTC. Translating gives CATSDSWSTYNEQFF.

This chain uses TRBV30 with TRBJ1-3; D might be TRBD1 (5 bases). The CDR3 spans 13 residues. Trimming shortened V by 7 bases and J by 0 bases, and 10 bases separated the two germline ends. Germline lookup yields CDR1 GTSNPN and CDR2 SVGIG (reference sequence). The CDR3 DNA sequence: TGTGCCTTGGGACTGAACTCTGGAAACACCATATATTTT. Translated, it gives CALGLNSGNTIYF.

This clone was observed many times. The chain carries TRBV27 and TRBJ2-2, with D perhaps TRBD1 or TRBD2 (6 bases each). CDR3 length equals 13 residues. V lost 3 bases and J lost 8, with 10 bases in between. CDR1 and CDR2 from the germline V gene are MNHEY and SMNVEV (reference sequence). CDR3 bases: TGTGCCAGCAGTTTGCCGGGGGCTGGGGAGCTGTTTTTT. Protein: CASSLPGAGELFF.

The chain carries TRBV12-3 or TRBV12-4 and TRBJ1-6; possibly TRBD1 for D (5 bases). Trimming took off 5 bases at V and 6 bases at J, with 14 bases between the two ends. There are 15 residues in the CDR3. CDR3 loop: CASSPRDGVNSPLHF. In DNA form, the CDR3 reads TGTGCCAGCAGTCCCCGGGACGGGGTTAATTCACCCCTCCACTTT.

This clone occurred many times. The chain recombines TRBV20-1 with TRBJ1-1; a possible D gene is TRBD1 (6 bases). Germline loops: CDR1 DFQATT, CDR2 SNEGSKA (reference sequence). The CDR3 has 14 amino acids. V lost 4 bases, J lost 7 bases, and 19 bases lay in between. This CDR3 is CSAKDGQRLLEAFF. In DNA, the CDR3 is TGCAGTGCTAAGGATGGACAGAGGCTACTTGAAGCTTTCTTT.

This clone was detected many times. The V call is TRBV28, the J call TRBJ2-4; the D gene is possibly TRBD2 (6 bases). The CDR3 extends over 13 amino acids. Looked up from germline, CDR1 is MDHEN and CDR2 is SYDVKM. Trimming took 3 bases from V and 8 from J, leaving 11 bases between them. For the CDR3, the DNA is TGTGCCAGCAGTTTTCGGGAGTCGTACATTCAGTACTTC. This encodes CASSFRESYIQYF. The whole variable domain, remainder taken from reference TRBV28 and TRBJ2-4, is DVKVTQSSRYLVKRTGEKVFLECVQDMDHENMFWYRQDPGLGLRLIYFSYDVKMKEKGDIPEGYSVSREKKERFSLILESASTNQTSMYLCASSFRESYIQYFGAGTRLSVL.

This rearrangement joins TRBV6-1 to TRBJ1-5; no firm D call. The CDR3 has 14 amino acids. Germline V gene lookup returns CDR1 MNHNS and CDR2 SASEGT. V lost 1 base, J lost 9 bases, and 13 bases lay in between. CDR3 bases: TGTGCCAGCAGTGAAGGGCTAAACCATCCGCCCCAGCATTTT. This sequence encodes CASSEGLNHPPQHF.

Sample share makes this clone medium-sized. This chain joins TRBV6-5 and TRBJ2-1, with 10 bases matching TRBD2. CDR3 length equals 16 residues. With V trimmed by 4 bases and J by 4 bases, 7 bases remained unmatched. The germline CDR1 and CDR2 sequences are MNHEY and SVGAGI. The CDR3 region is CASSSSPSGGYNEQFF. The CDR3, as DNA: TGTGCCAGCAGTTCCTCCCCTAGCGGGGGTTACAATGAGCAGTTCTTC.

This chain connects TRBV20-1 to TRBJ2-7, with D uncertain. There are 11 residues in the CDR3. Germline CDR1 reads DFQATT; CDR2 reads SNEGSKA (reference sequence). V shed 1 base and J shed 2 bases, with 3 bases lying between them. CDR3 protein: CSARGTYEQYF. For the CDR3, the DNA is TGCAGTGCTAGAGGGACCTACGAGCAGTACTTC.